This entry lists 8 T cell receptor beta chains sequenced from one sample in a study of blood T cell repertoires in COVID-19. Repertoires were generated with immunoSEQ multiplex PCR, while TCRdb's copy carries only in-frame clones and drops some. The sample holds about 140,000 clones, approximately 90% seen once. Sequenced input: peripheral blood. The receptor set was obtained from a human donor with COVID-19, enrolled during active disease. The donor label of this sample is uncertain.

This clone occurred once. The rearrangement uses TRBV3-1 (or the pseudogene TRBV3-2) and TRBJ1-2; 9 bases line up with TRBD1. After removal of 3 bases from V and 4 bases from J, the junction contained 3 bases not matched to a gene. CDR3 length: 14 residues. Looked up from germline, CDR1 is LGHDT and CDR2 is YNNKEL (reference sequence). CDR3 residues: CASSHQTGGYGYTF. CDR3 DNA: TGTGCCAGCAGCCATCAGACAGGGGGCTATGGCTACACCTTC.

CDR3: CASSVAPQGLNTEAFF. DNA for the CDR3: TGTGCCAGCAGCGTAGCCCCACAGGGCTTGAACACTGAAGCTTTCTTT. This rearrangement joins TRBV9 to TRBJ1-1; the D gene is possibly TRBD1 (6 bases). There are 16 residues in the CDR3. Germline V CDR1 and CDR2: SGDLS, YYNGEE. V lost 0 bases, J lost 0 bases, and 12 bases lay in between.

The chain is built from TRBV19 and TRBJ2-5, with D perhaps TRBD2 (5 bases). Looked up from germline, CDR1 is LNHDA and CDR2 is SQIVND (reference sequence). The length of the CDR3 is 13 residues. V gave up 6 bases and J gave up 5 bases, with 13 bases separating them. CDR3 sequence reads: CASRNIRGETQYF. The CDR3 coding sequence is TGTGCCAGTAGGAACATAAGAGGGGAGACCCAGTACTTC.

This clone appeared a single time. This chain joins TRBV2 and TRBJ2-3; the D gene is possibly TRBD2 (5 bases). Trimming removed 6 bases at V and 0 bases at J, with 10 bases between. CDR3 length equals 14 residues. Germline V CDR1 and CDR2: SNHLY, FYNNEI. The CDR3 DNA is TGTGCCAGCAGCAGACTACCGAGCACAGATACGCAGTATTTT. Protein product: CASSRLPSTDTQYF.

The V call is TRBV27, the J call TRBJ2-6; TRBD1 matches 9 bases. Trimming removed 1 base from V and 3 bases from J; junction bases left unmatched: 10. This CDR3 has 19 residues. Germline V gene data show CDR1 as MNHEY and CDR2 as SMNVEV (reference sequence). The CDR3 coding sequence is TGTGCCAGCAGTTTATATGGACAGGGGTCGTCGTTTGGGGCCAACGTCCTGACTTTC. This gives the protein CASSLYGQGSSFGANVLTF.

CDR3 protein: CASSLGVVRGATDTQYF. CDR3 coding DNA: TGTGCCAGCAGTTTAGGGGTCGTACGGGGGGCCACAGATACGCAGTATTTT. J is TRBJ2-3 and V is TRBV28; tentative D call: TRBD2 (7 bases). This CDR3 contains 17 residues. V dropped 2 bases and J dropped 2 bases, with 17 bases sitting between them. Germline CDR1 is MDHEN and CDR2 is SYDVKM.

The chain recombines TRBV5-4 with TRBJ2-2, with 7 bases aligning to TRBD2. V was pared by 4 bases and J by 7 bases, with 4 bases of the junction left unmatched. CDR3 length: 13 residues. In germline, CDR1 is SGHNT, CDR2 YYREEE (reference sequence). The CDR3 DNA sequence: TGTGCCAGCAGCCCGGGGGGTAACGGGGAGCTGTTTTTT. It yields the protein CASSPGGNGELFF.

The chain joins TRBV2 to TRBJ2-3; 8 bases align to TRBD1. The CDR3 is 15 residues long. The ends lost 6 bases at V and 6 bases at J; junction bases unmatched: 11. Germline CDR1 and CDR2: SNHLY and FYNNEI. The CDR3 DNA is TGTGCCAGCAGCGACAGGGGTTCCTTATCCGATACGCAGTATTTT. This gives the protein CASSDRGSLSDTQYF.